A selection of T cell receptor beta chains follows, all from one sample in a study of cytomegalovirus exposure and HLA in healthy donors. Only in-frame clones appear in the TCRdb table, and some are missing; sequencing was by immunoSEQ multiplex PCR. There are more than 65,000 clones in the sample; more than 85% occur only once, and about 0.7% lies in the top ten. The sample comprised PBMCs. Receptors originate from a man aged 18 to 35 in good health and CMV-seronegative. The CDR3 runs from the conserved cysteine through the conserved F or W. Fields, in order: clone size, V gene, J gene, D gene, CDR3 protein, CDR3 DNA. A D gene is named only where the DNA matches it firmly. Not every row has a clone size; where given, it reads once, few, many or a size class.

>.|TRBV25-1|TRBJ1-5|.
CASSESLAGGQPQHF
TGTGCCAGCAGTGAAAGTCTGGCAGGTGGTCAGCCCCAGCATTTT
>.|TRBV4-2|TRBJ1-5|TRBD1
CASSQDGTGGDNQPQHF
TGTGCCAGCAGCCAAGATGGGACAGGGGGTGACAATCAGCCCCAGCATTTT
>.|TRBV10-2|TRBJ2-7|.
CASSEEDYEQYF
TGCGCCAGCAGTGAGGAGGATTACGAGCAGTACTTC
>.|TRBV18|TRBJ1-5|TRBD1
CASSRGQGGNQPQHF
TGTGCCAGCTCACGGGGACAGGGGGGGAATCAGCCCCAGCATTTT
>.|TRBV27|TRBJ2-3|.
CASSLLGDTQYF
TGTGCCAGCAGTCTGCTCGGGGATACGCAGTATTTT
>.|TRBV2|TRBJ2-1|.
CASSGFLTGFNEQFF
TGTGCCAGCAGTGGATTCTTGACAGGATTCAATGAGCAGTTCTTC
>once|TRBV6-5|TRBJ1-5|TRBD1
CASSGDRVGQPQHF
TGTGCCAGCAGTGGAGACAGGGTGGGTCAGCCCCAGCATTTT
>.|TRBV5-4|TRBJ1-2|.
CASSLTGLFGYTF
TGTGCCAGCAGCTTGACAGGGTTGTTCGGCTACACCTTC
>.|TRBV2|TRBJ1-6|.
CASSEVMTGGAYNSPLHF
TGTGCCAGCAGTGAAGTAATGACGGGGGGCGCCTATAATTCACCCCTCCACTTT
>.|TRBV28|TRBJ2-5|TRBD2
CASSRPTSGRRETQYF
TGTGCCAGCAGTCGTCCAACTAGCGGGAGGAGAGAGACCCAGTACTTC
>.|TRBV5-1|TRBJ1-1|.
CASSLASPGNTEAFF
TGCGCCAGCAGCTTGGCCTCGCCGGGGAACACTGAAGCTTTCTTT
>.|TRBV5-6|TRBJ1-4|.
CASSRDGQLLNEKLFF
TGTGCCAGCAGCCGAGATGGACAGCTGCTTAATGAAAAACTGTTTTTT
>.|TRBV7-2|TRBJ2-7|.
CASSPDRSSYEQYF
TGTGCCAGCAGCCCCGACAGGAGCTCCTACGAGCAGTACTTC
>.|TRBV21-1|TRBJ2-3|.
CASSKPGLAGARFGTDTQYF
TGTGCCAGCAGCAAGCCGGGACTAGCGGGAGCGAGGTTTGGGACAGATACGCAGTATTTT
>.|TRBV5-1|TRBJ2-1|TRBD2
CASSLSGSGGNEQFF
TGCGCCAGCAGCTTGAGCGGGAGCGGGGGGAATGAGCAGTTCTTC
>.|TRBV5-1|TRBJ2-5|TRBD1
CASSLGSQGAQETQYF
TGCGCCAGCAGCTTGGGGTCTCAGGGGGCTCAAGAGACCCAGTACTTC
>.|TRBV19|TRBJ1-3|TRBD1
CASSIQTGIGNTIYF
TGTGCCAGTAGTATCCAGACAGGGATAGGAAACACCATATATTTT
>.|TRBV19|TRBJ2-1|TRBD2
CASAYGGLDYNEQFF
TGTGCCAGCGCCTATGGAGGACTAGACTACAATGAGCAGTTCTTC
>.|TRBV29-1|TRBJ1-3|TRBD1
CSVGDRERGNTIYF
TGCAGCGTAGGCGACAGGGAGCGTGGAAACACCATATATTTT
>.|TRBV11-3|TRBJ1-3|TRBD1
CASSLGQGYAIYF
TGTGCCAGCAGCTTGGGACAGGGCTATGCCATATATTTT
>.|TRBV2|TRBJ2-7|TRBD1
CASSDWDREYF
TGTGCCAGCAGTGATTGGGACAGGGAGTACTTC
>once|TRBV13|TRBJ2-1|TRBD2
CASSSATSGAYNEQFF
TGTGCCAGCAGCTCTGCGACTAGCGGAGCTTACAATGAGCAGTTCTTC
>.|TRBV10-3|TRBJ1-4|TRBD1
CAARSGQRKAEKLFF
TGTGCCGCCCGATCGGGACAGAGAAAGGCTGAAAAACTGTTTTTT
>.|TRBV15|TRBJ2-7|TRBD2
CATSLNKTSGNQKWVHEQYF
TGTGCCACCAGCCTGAATAAAACTAGCGGGAATCAAAAGTGGGTCCACGAGCAGTACTTC
>.|TRBV6-5|TRBJ1-5|.
CASSSDQPQHF
TGTGCCAGCAGTTCCGATCAGCCCCAGCATTTT
>.|TRBV4-1|TRBJ1-2|TRBD1
CASSQRTGRGGYTF
TGCGCCAGCAGCCAACGGACAGGACGGGGAGGCTACACCTTC
>.|TRBV11-2|TRBJ1-1|.
CASSYRVTEAFF
TGTGCCAGCAGCTACAGGGTGACTGAAGCTTTCTTT
>.|TRBV27|TRBJ2-3|.
CASSFGRDTQYF
TGTGCCAGCAGTTTTGGTAGAGATACGCAGTATTTT
>once|TRBV5-1|TRBJ1-1|.
CASSLEVQVEEAFF
TGCGCCAGCAGCTTGGAAGTGCAGGTCGAGGAAGCTTTCTTT
>.|TRBV18|TRBJ2-3|TRBD2
CASSPPTSGASDTQYF
TGTGCCAGCTCACCACCGACTAGCGGGGCCTCAGATACGCAGTATTTT
>few|TRBV30|TRBJ1-3|TRBD1
CAWALKDRVSGNTIYF
TGTGCCTGGGCGCTTAAGGACAGGGTTTCTGGAAACACCATATATTTT
>once|TRBV19|TRBJ2-7|.
CASSVGTGSGSRYF
.
>.|TRBV27|TRBJ2-7|.
CASGRTSLYEQYF
TGTGCCAGCGGGCGGACAAGTCTCTACGAGCAGTACTTC
>.|TRBV19|TRBJ1-2|.
CASSGVGGYTF
TGTGCCAGTTCCGGGGTGGGCGGCTACACCTTC
>.|TRBV7-9|TRBJ2-7|TRBD2
CASSRASGSYEQYF
TGTGCCAGCAGCCGGGCTAGCGGGAGCTACGAGCAGTACTTC
>.|TRBV5-1|TRBJ1-6|TRBD1
CASSLGLPGQGGSPLHF
TGCGCCAGCAGCTTGGGTTTGCCCGGACAGGGGGGTTCACCCCTCCACTTT
>.|TRBV5-3|TRBJ1-2|.
CARSVSAGIHYGYTF
TGTGCCAGAAGCGTTTCGGCAGGGATTCACTATGGCTACACCTTC
>.|TRBV6-5|TRBJ2-3|.
CASSYSLYTDTQYF
TGTGCCAGCAGTTACTCGCTCTACACAGATACGCAGTATTTT
>.|TRBV4-2|TRBJ1-1|TRBD1
CASSQGDRLNTEAFF
TGTGCCAGCAGCCAGGGGGACAGGTTGAACACTGAAGCTTTCTTT
>.|TRBV9|TRBJ1-3|.
CASSVASSSGNTIYF
TGTGCCAGCAGCGTAGCTTCGAGCTCTGGAAACACCATATATTTT
>.|TRBV18|TRBJ1-1|.
CASSPPMRRGAVTEAFF
TGTGCCAGCTCACCACCAATGAGGCGGGGGGCGGTCACTGAAGCTTTCTTT
>once|TRBV5-4|TRBJ2-7|.
CASSLLSYEQYF
TGTGCCAGCAGCCTCCTCTCCTACGAGCAGTACTTC
>.|TRBV11-2|TRBJ1-4|.
CASSLDWLSGEKLFF
TGTGCCAGCAGCCTTGACTGGTTAAGTGGTGAAAAACTGTTTTTT
>.|TRBV6-5|TRBJ2-5|TRBD1
CASSRTGAQETQYF
TGTGCCAGCAGTCGAACAGGGGCCCAAGAGACCCAGTACTTC
>once|TRBV5-4|TRBJ2-5|TRBD1
CASRAGQEQETQYF
TGTGCCAGCAGGGCGGGACAGGAGCAAGAGACCCAGTACTTC
>.|TRBV5-6|TRBJ1-3|.
CASNRGNTIYF
TGTGCCAGCAATCGGGGAAACACCATATATTTT
>.|TRBV5-6|TRBJ2-3|TRBD1
CASSWDRGTDTQYF
TGTGCCAGCAGCTGGGACAGGGGCACAGATACGCAGTATTTT
>.|TRBV5-6|TRBJ2-1|.
CASTPGTLRSSYNEQFF
TGTGCCAGCACACCCGGGACATTGAGGAGCTCCTACAATGAGCAGTTCTTC
>.|TRBV27|TRBJ2-7|TRBD2
CASSLQIPASGATYEQYF
TGTGCCAGCAGTCTCCAAATTCCGGCTAGCGGAGCTACCTACGAGCAGTACTTC
>.|TRBV11-3|TRBJ1-1|.
CASSNNGGGYAEAFF
TGTGCCAGCAGTAACAACGGCGGGGGATACGCTGAAGCTTTCTTT
>.|TRBV30|TRBJ2-7|.
CAWSVRQALSYEQYF
TGTGCCTGGAGTGTGCGACAGGCCCTCTCCTACGAGCAGTACTTC